Listed below are T cell receptor beta chains from one sample, sequenced in a study of shared clonotypes between healthy human individuals. Using immunoSEQ multiplex PCR, the repertoire was profiled, and TCRdb retains in-frame clones only, with some absent. This sample yields around 990,000 clones, of which approximately 77% are seen a single time; roughly 0.82% belongs to the top ten. Sequenced material: memory CD4+ T cells from PBMCs. The source of these receptors is a man between 18 and 35 years old in good health. Some clones in this sample may be carry-over from other donors' samples. The CDR3 runs from the conserved cysteine through the conserved F or W. A D gene is named only where the DNA matches it firmly. Clone size is given for some rows only: seen once, a few or many times, or a class if the clone is expanded.

V,size,J,D,CDR3,DNA
TRBV29-1,once,TRBJ1-1,-,CSAGSRGNTEAFF,TGCAGCGCAGGAAGCAGGGGGAACACTGAAGCTTTCTTT
TRBV11-1,-,TRBJ2-5,TRBD2,CASSPGTSGVYQETQYF,TGTGCCAGCAGCCCCGGGACTAGCGGGGTTTACCAAGAGACCCAGTACTTC
TRBV5-4,-,TRBJ1-4,-,CASSLLRQFVATNEKLFF,TGTGCCAGCAGCCTACTAAGACAGTTTGTTGCAACTAATGAAAAACTGTTTTTT
TRBV12-5,-,TRBJ1-5,-,CASGKGGANQPQHF,TGTGCTAGTGGCAAGGGAGGCGCCAATCAGCCCCAGCATTTT
TRBV5-8,-,TRBJ2-3,-,CASSLLAMGDTQYF,TGTGCCAGCAGCCTTCTCGCTATGGGCGATACGCAGTATTTT
TRBV4-1,few,TRBJ2-3,-,CASSQDRGAGFPDTQYF,TGCGCCAGCAGCCAAGATCGGGGGGCGGGGTTCCCAGATACGCAGTATTTT
TRBV23-1,-,TRBJ2-7,-,CASSRISTGPSYEQYF,TGCGCCAGCAGTCGAATCTCCACAGGTCCCTCCTACGAGCAGTACTTC
TRBV2,-,TRBJ2-5,-,CASSEAGAIQETQYF,TGTGCCAGCAGTGAAGCAGGGGCCATCCAAGAGACCCAGTACTTC
TRBV4-2,-,TRBJ1-1,-,CASSGTSSLNTEAFF,TGTGCCAGCAGTGGAACGAGCAGTTTGAACACTGAAGCTTTCTTT
TRBV7-9,many,TRBJ2-3,-,CASSLLRPALGTDTQYF,TGTGCCAGCAGCCTGTTGAGACCAGCGCTAGGCACAGATACGCAGTATTTT
TRBV5-1,-,TRBJ2-3,-,CASSLVVNPDTQYF,TGCGCCAGCAGCTTGGTGGTGAATCCAGATACGCAGTATTTT